This T cell receptor (beta chain) was recorded in a study of blood T cell repertoires in COVID-19. V was clipped by 2 bases and J by 1 base, with 15 bases between them. This CDR3 spans 16 amino acids. Germline V lookup: CDR1 MDHEN, CDR2 SYDVKM. Some clones are missing from TCRdb's copy, which holds only in-frame ones; the method was immunoSEQ multiplex PCR. The sample lists hundreds of thousands of clones; 90% were seen once. This clone occurred once. This chain uses TRBV28 with TRBJ2-7; D gene unclear. This receptor was identified in a young man who had been exposed to COVID-19. Sequenced: PBMCs or T cells enriched from blood (not recorded which). CDR3 in DNA: TGTGCCAGCAGTTTACAGGAAGCCAACCCATCCTACGAGCAGTACTTC. Protein: CASSLQEANPSYEQYF.